This T cell receptor (beta chain) is from a study of OX40 agonist ivuxolimab in advanced cancers. Broadly, across the study: Ivuxolimab was a fully human IgG2 agonistic monoclonal antibody targeting the costimulatory receptor OX40 (CD134). Intravenous ivuxolimab was administered to patients every 2 weeks at six dose levels: 0.01, 0.1, 0.3, 1.5, 3 and 10 mg/kg. Of the approximately 53 patients in dose escalation, 19 had hepatocellular carcinoma, some 15 had melanoma, 9 had renal cell carcinoma and 9 had head and neck cancer. In the dose-escalation cohort, 82.7% of patients were male, and the mean age was roughly 60 years, with a range of about 23 to 85. Patients were allowed to have had prior anti-PD-1, anti-PD-L1 or anti-CTLA-4 therapy, and 40% of the dose-escalation patients had been treated with checkpoint inhibitors. Partial responses occurred in three dose-escalation patients: two with cutaneous melanoma and one with hepatocellular carcinoma. The point of sequencing TCRbeta in the periphery was to test whether ivuxolimab changed TCR sequence diversity and drove clonal T-cell expansion. The paper describes the monotherapy dose-escalation part (N ≈ 49 patients) of the phase I trial of ivuxolimab.

Trimming takes 3 bases from V and 5 bases from J, and the germline ends sit 14 bases apart. The germline V gene supplies CDR1 MNHEY and CDR2 SVGAGI. The CDR3 measures 14 amino acids from cysteine to phenylalanine. Only the CDR3 part of the read is kept: 42 bases, read in frame from the first base. Genomic DNA was extracted from sorted cells for sequencing of the TCRbeta CDR3 region. The immunoSEQ Assay was used for sequencing of TCRbeta CDR3 regions. Drawn from immuneACCESS, this table holds only the in-frame rearrangements with V and J called that TCRdb kept. Clones are partly lost; checked studies trace under half to an unresolved V gene and leave the rest unexplained. Across this sample there are 80,000 or so clones, with approximately 92% seen only once. Clones ranked in the top ten supply more than 0.3% of the sample. Points the paper makes about the study in general: Which antigens the clonally expanded peripheral T cells were specific for was not determined. Low levels of normalized T-cell clonal expansion were also seen in some nonresponding patients. On average, CD8+ T cells showed more expanded clones than CD4+ T cells after ivuxolimab. In partial responders in the 0.1-3.0 mg/kg groups, normalized peripheral clonal expansion was found to be among the lowest, especially among CD8+ T cells. At doses from 0.1 to 3.0 mg/kg, clonal expansion was seen in both CD4+ and CD8+ blood T cells between baseline and week 6.

With respect to this clone: Its antigen specificity is not known. Base qualities were left out, and no much larger clone turns up one base away.

Patients with autoimmune disease history or receiving systemic immunosuppression were excluded from the trial. Peripheral blood for TCR sequencing was collected from all dose cohorts at baseline, on cycle 4 day 1, and on cycle 7 day 1. The samples were taken from a phase I, first-in-human, multicenter, open-label dose-escalation trial of ivuxolimab. Adults with locally advanced or metastatic head and neck squamous cell, hepatocellular, melanoma or renal cell carcinoma were enrolled in the trial. Before TCR sequencing, CD4+ and CD8+ T cells were separately sorted from peripheral blood. This TCR was recovered from an adult with an advanced solid tumor such as melanoma, head and neck, liver or kidney cancer. The chain uses TRBV6-5 and TRBJ2-7; no D gene can be assigned with confidence. Sequenced material: CD4+ or CD8+ T cells sorted from blood, taken in a trial of the OX40 agonist ivuxolimab. The CDR3 corresponds to CASSYNTPANEQYF. The DNA is as follows: TGTGCCAGCAGTTATAATACCCCCGCAAACGAGCAGTACTTC.